This TCR beta chain derives from a study of T cell changes during pregnancy in multiple sclerosis. Germline V lookup: CDR1 MNHEY, CDR2 SMNVEV (reference sequence). The CDR3 consists of 15 residues. J lost 6 bases, V lost 6 bases, and 11 bases had no gene match. TCRdb keeps only in-frame clones here, not all; method: immunoSEQ multiplex PCR. The sample carries about 44,000 clones, around 96% recorded once. The TCR sequence derives from a female donor with multiple sclerosis, enrolled in a pregnancy study. This specimen was peripheral blood, taken in the second trimester of pregnancy. The gene calls are TRBV27 and TRBJ2-3, with 8 bases identical to TRBD2. The CDR3 here is CASRRSGKPSDTQYF. The CDR3 DNA reads as TGTGCCAGCAGACGTAGCGGGAAACCATCGGATACGCAGTATTTT.